A single sample is the source of the 6 T cell receptor beta chains below, sequenced in a study of blood T cells in healthy people across ages. Through a sample-barcoded 5' primer and a J-beta primer mix, a second PCR was run for about 6 to 12 cycles. TCRdb analysed the 5' RACE reads with MiXCR anew, one entry per CDR3 protein. Counted here are 1.5 million to 2 million distinct CDR3 sequences, roughly 27% occurring once; the ten biggest clones make up over 7%. Specimen: blood. The receptors shown here come from a woman in her 30s in good health.

This clonotype was seen many times. The J gene is TRBJ2-3, the V gene TRBV12-3 or TRBV12-4; 9 bases line up with TRBD1. The CDR3 covers 16 residues. V lost 1 base, J lost 6 bases, and 8 bases stayed unmatched. DNA for the CDR3: TGTGCCAGCAGTTTAGGCGGGACAGGGTTGAGGGATACGCAGTATTTT. Translated, it gives CASSLGGTGLRDTQYF.

About this clonotype itself: A read error is possible here, since a much larger clone lies one base away. The rearrangement links TRBV12-3 or TRBV12-4 to TRBJ1-2; the match to TRBD1 covers 9 bases. The CDR3 spans 16 residues. CDR3 loop: CAGRRSQGQGIYGYTF. In DNA, the CDR3 is TGTGCCGGCAGGCGCTCCCAAGGACAGGGGATCTATGGCTACACCTTC.

The J gene is TRBJ2-7, the V gene TRBV7-9; 10 nucleotides align to TRBD2. Trimming took 3 bases from V and 6 from J; bases not matched to a gene: 11. This CDR3 contains 16 residues. Germline CDR1 reads SEHNR; CDR2 reads FQNEAQ (reference sequence). CDR3 in amino acids: CASSFYGSGRSGEQYF. CDR3 in DNA: TGTGCCAGCAGCTTTTATGGTAGCGGGAGGTCTGGCGAGCAGTACTTC.

This clonotype was observed a handful of times. The chain links TRBV6-5 to TRBJ1-2, with 9 bases identical to TRBD1. V gave up 0 bases and J gave up 4 bases; unmatched junction bases: 3. Germline V gives CDR1 MNHEY, CDR2 SVGAGI. This CDR3 spans 15 amino acids. The chain's CDR3 is CASSYSGQGFYGYTF. Written as DNA, the CDR3 is TGTGCCAGCAGTTACTCGGGACAGGGCTTCTATGGCTACACCTTC.

V gene TRBV20-1 combines with J gene TRBJ2-1; TRBD2 agrees at 7 bases. The J segment lost 2 bases and the V segment lost 6 bases, leaving 7 bases of the junction unmatched. The CDR3 loop spans 14 amino acids. The germline V gene encodes CDR1 DFQATT and CDR2 SNEGSKA (reference sequence). As DNA, the CDR3 is TGCAGTGCATGTCGGCGGGAGACCTACAATGAGCAGTTCTTC. Translation gives CSACRRETYNEQFF.

The chain is built from TRBV6-6 and TRBJ2-1; D possibly matches TRBD1 or TRBD2 (5 bases each). Trimming pared 10 bases from V and 0 bases from J, leaving 13 bases between. From germline, CDR1 is MNHNY and CDR2 SVGAGI (reference sequence). The CDR3 loop spans 14 amino acids. CDR3 region: CATKEGSSYNEQFF. The CDR3, as DNA: TGTGCCACCAAAGAGGGGAGCTCCTACAATGAGCAGTTCTTC.